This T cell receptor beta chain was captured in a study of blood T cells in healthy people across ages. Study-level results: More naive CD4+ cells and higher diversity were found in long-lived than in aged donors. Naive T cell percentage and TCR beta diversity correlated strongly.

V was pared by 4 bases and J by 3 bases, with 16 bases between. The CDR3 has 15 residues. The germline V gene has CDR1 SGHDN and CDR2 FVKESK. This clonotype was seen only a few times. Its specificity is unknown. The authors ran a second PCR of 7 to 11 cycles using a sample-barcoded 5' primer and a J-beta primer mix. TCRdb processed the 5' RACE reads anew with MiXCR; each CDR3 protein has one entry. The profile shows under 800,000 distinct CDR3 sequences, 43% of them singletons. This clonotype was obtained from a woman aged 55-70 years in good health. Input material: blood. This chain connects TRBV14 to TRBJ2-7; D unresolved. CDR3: CASSPLRRLGYEQYF. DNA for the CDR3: TGTGCCAGCAGCCCCTTGCGGCGGCTCGGCTACGAGCAGTACTTC.